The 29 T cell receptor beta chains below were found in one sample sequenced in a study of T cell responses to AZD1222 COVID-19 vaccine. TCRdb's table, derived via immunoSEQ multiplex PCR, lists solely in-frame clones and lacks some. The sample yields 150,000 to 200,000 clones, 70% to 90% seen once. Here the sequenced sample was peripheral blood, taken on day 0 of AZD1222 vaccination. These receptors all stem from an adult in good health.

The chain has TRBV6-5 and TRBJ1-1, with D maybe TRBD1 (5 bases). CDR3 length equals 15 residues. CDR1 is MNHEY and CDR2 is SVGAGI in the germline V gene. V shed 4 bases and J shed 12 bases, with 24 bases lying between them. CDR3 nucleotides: TGTGCCAGCAGTTTCTCCATCTGGGGCTTTACCGAAACTTTCTTT. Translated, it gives CASSFSIWGFTETFF.

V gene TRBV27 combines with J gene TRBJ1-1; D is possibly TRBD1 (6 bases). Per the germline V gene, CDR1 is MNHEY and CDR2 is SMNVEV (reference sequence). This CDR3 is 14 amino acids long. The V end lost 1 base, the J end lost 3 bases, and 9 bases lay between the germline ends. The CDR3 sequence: CASSLLGGYTEAFF. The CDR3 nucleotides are TGTGCCAGCAGTTTATTAGGGGGTTACACTGAAGCTTTCTTT.

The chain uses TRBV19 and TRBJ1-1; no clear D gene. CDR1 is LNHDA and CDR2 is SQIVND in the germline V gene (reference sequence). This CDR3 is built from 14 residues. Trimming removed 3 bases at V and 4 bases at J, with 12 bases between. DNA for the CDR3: TGTGCCAGTAGTATTGTTACCGGTCCCACTGAAGCTTTCTTT. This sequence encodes CASSIVTGPTEAFF.

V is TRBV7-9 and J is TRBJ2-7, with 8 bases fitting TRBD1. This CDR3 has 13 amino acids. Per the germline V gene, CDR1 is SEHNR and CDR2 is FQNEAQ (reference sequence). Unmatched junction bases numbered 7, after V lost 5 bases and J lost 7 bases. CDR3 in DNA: TGTGCCAGCAGCCCAAGACAGGGGTTTGAGCAGTACTTC. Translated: CASSPRQGFEQYF.

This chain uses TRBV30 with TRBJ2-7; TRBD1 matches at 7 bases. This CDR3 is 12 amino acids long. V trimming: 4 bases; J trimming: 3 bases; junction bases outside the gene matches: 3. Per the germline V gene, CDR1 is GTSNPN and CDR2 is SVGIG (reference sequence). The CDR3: CAWTGDSYEQYF. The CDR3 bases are TGTGCCTGGACCGGGGACAGCTACGAGCAGTACTTC.

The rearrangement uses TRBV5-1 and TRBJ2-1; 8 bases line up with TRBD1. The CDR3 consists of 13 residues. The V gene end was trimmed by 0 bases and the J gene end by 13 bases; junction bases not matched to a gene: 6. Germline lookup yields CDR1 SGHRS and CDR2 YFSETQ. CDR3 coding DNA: TGCGCCAGCAGCTTGGACCCGGGACAGGTCCAGTTCTTC. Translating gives CASSLDPGQVQFF.

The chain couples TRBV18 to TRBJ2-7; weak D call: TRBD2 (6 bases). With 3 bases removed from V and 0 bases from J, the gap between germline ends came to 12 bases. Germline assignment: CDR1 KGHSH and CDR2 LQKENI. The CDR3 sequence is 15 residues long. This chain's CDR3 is CASSPVAVSSYEQYF. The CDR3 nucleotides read TGTGCCAGCTCACCTGTAGCGGTCAGCTCCTACGAGCAGTACTTC.

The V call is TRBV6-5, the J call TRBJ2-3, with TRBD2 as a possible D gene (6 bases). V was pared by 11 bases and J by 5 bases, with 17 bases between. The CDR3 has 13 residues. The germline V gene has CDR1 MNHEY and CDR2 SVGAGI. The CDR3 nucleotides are TGTGCCTATGGAGGGTCTCCGCGAGATACGCAGTATTTT. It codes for CAYGGSPRDTQYF.

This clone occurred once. The DNA of the CDR3 is TGTGCCAGCAGGAACAGGGCGGCTAATGAAAAACTGTTTTTT. This sequence encodes CASRNRAANEKLFF. This sequence joins TRBV2 and TRBJ1-4; D is possibly TRBD1 (6 bases). V was trimmed by 6 bases and J by 3 bases, leaving 11 bases between them. Germline CDR1 reads SNHLY; CDR2 reads FYNNEI. The CDR3 is 14 amino acids.

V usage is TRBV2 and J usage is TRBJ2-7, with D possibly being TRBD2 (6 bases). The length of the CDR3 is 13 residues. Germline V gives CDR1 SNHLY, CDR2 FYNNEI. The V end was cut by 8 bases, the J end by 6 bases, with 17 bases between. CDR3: CASRAGGFSEQYF. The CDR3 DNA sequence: TGTGCCAGCCGAGCCGGGGGATTTTCCGAGCAGTACTTC. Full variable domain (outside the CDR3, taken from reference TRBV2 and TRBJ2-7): EPEVTQTPSHQVTQMGQEVILRCVPISNHLYFYWYRQILGQKVEFLVSFYNNEISEKSEIFDDQFSVERPDGSNFTLKIRSTKLEDSAMYFCASRAGGFSEQYFGPGTRLTVT.

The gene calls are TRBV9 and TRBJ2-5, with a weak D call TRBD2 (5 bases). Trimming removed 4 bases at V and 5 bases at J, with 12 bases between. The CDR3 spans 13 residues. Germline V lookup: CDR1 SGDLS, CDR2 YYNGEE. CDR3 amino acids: CASSSRGSETQYF. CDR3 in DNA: TGTGCCAGCAGCTCCCGAGGGAGTGAGACCCAGTACTTC.

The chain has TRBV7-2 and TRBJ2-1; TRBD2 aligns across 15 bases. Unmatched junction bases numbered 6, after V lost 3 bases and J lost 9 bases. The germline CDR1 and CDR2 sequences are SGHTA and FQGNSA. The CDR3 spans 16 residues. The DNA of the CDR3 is TGTGCCAGCAGCTTCCGTGGACTAGCGGGGGGGCGTGAGCAGTTCTTC. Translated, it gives CASSFRGLAGGREQFF.

CDR3 in amino acids: CASSPGQQGEKLFF. The CDR3 nucleotides read TGTGCCAGCTCACCAGGGCAGCAAGGTGAAAAACTGTTTTTT. This chain joins TRBV18 and TRBJ1-4, with unresolved D. Germline CDR1 KGHSH, CDR2 LQKENI. V lost 2 bases and J lost 7, with 11 bases in between. CDR3 length: 14 amino acids.

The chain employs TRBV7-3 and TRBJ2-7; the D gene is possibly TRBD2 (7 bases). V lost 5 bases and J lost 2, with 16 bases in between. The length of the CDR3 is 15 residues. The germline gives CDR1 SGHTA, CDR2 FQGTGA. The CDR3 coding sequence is TGTGCCAGCAGCCTAAGGGGGGGCAGGACCTACGAGCAGTACTTC. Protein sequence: CASSLRGGRTYEQYF. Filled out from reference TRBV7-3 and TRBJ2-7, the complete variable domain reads GAGVSQTPSNKVTEKGKYVELRCDPISGHTALYWYRQSLGQGPEFLIYFQGTGAADDSGLPNDRFFAVRPEGSVSTLKIQRTERGDSAVYLCASSLRGGRTYEQYFGPGTRLTVT.

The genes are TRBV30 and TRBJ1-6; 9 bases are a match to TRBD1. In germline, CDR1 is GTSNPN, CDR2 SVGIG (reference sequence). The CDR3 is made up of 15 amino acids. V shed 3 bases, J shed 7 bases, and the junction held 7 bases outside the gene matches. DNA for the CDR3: TGTGCCTGGAGCCAACGAGGGACAGGGAATTCACCCCTCCACTTT. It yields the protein CAWSQRGTGNSPLHF.

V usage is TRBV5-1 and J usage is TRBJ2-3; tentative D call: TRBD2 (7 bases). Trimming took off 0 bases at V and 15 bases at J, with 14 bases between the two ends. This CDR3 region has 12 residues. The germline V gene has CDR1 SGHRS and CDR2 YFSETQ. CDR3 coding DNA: TGCGCCAGCAGCTTGGAAGGCGGGGGCGGATATTTT. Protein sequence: CASSLEGGGGYF.

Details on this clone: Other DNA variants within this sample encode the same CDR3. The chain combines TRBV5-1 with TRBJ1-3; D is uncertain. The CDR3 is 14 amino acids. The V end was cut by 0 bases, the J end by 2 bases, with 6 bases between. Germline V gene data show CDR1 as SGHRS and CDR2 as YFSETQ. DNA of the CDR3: TGCGCCAGCAGCTTGGGAGGGACTGGAAACACCATATATTTT. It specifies CASSLGGTGNTIYF. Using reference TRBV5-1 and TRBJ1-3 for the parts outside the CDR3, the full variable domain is KAGVTQTPRYLIKTRGQQVTLSCSPISGHRSVSWYQQTPGQGLQFLFEYFSETQRNKGNFPGRFSGRQFSNSRSEMNVSTLELGDSALYLCASSLGGTGNTIYFGEGSWLTVV.

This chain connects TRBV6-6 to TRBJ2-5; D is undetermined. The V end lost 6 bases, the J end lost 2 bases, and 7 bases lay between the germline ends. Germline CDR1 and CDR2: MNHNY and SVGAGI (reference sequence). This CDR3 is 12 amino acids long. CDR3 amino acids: CASSGSQETQYF. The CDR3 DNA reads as TGTGCCAGCAGCGGGTCACAAGAGACCCAGTACTTC.

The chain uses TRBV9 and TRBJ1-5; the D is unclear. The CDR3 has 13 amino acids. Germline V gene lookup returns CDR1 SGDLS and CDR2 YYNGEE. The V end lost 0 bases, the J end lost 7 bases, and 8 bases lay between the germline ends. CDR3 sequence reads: CASSVGLEQPQHF. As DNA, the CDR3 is TGTGCCAGCAGCGTAGGGCTGGAACAGCCCCAGCATTTT.

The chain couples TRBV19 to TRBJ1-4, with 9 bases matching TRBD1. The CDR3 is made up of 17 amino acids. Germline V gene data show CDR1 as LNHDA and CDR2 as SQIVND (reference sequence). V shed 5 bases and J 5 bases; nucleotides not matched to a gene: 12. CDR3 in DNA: TGTGCCAGTAGTCCCGGGACAGGGAACAGGCCGAATGAAAAACTGTTTTTT. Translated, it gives CASSPGTGNRPNEKLFF.

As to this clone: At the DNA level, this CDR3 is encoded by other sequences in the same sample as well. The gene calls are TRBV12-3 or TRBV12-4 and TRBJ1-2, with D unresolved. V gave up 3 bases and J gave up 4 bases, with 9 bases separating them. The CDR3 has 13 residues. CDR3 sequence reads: CASSFGRGYGYTF. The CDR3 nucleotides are TGTGCCAGCAGTTTTGGGCGGGGCTATGGCTACACCTTC.

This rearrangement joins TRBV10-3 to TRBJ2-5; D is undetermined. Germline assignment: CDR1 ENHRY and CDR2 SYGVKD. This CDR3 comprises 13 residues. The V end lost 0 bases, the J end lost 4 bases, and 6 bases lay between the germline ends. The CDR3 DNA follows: TGTGCCATCAGTGAGTCGAACTTAGAGACCCAGTACTTC. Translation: CAISESNLETQYF.

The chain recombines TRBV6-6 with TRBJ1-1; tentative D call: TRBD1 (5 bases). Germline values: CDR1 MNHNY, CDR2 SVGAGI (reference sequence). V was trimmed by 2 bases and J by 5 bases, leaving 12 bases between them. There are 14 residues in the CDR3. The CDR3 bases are TGTGCCAGCAGTTACGCACGGGGGGGGACTGAAGCTTTCTTT. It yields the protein CASSYARGGTEAFF.

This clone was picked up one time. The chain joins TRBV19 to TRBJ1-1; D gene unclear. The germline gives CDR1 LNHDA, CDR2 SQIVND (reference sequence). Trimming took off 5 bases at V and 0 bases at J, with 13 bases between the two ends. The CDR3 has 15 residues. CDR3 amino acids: CASSPAREVNTEAFF. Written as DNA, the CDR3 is TGTGCCAGTAGTCCCGCGCGAGAAGTGAACACTGAAGCTTTCTTT.

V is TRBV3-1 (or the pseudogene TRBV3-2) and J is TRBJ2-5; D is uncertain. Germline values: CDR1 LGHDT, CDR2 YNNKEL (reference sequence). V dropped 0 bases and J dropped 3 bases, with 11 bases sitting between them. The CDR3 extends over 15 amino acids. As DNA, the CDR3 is TGTGCCAGCAGCCAAGAATGGGGATTCGAAGAGACCCAGTACTTC. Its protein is CASSQEWGFEETQYF.

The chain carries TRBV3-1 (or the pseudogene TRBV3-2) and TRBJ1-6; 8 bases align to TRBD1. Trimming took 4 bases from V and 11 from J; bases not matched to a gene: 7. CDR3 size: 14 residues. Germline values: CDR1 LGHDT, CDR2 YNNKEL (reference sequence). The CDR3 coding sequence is TGTGCCAGCAGCCGAGGGACAGGTGTTGCACCCCTCCACTTT. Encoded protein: CASSRGTGVAPLHF.

This chain's CDR3 is CASRKGGSVNTGELFF. The CDR3, as DNA: TGTGCCAGCAGGAAGGGGGGCAGCGTGAACACCGGGGAGCTGTTTTTT. The chain carries TRBV7-2 and TRBJ2-2; possibly TRBD1 or TRBD2 for D (6 bases each). CDR1 SGHTA and CDR2 FQGNSA come from the germline V gene. V shed 6 bases and J shed 1 base, with 15 bases lying between them. There are 16 residues in the CDR3.

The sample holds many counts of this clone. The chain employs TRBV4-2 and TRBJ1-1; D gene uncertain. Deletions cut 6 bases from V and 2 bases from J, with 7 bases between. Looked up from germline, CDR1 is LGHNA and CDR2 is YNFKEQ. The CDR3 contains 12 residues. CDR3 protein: CASSYDNTEAFF. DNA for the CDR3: TGTGCCAGCAGTTACGATAACACTGAAGCTTTCTTT.

CDR3 DNA sequence: TGTGCCAGCAGTGCCGGGGGGACACCTACTAACTATGGCTACACCTTC. This sequence encodes CASSAGGTPTNYGYTF. V usage is TRBV28 and J usage is TRBJ1-2, with D maybe TRBD1 (6 bases). The CDR3 loop spans 16 amino acids. Trimming took off 5 bases at V and 0 bases at J, with 16 bases between the two ends. The germline gives CDR1 MDHEN, CDR2 SYDVKM.